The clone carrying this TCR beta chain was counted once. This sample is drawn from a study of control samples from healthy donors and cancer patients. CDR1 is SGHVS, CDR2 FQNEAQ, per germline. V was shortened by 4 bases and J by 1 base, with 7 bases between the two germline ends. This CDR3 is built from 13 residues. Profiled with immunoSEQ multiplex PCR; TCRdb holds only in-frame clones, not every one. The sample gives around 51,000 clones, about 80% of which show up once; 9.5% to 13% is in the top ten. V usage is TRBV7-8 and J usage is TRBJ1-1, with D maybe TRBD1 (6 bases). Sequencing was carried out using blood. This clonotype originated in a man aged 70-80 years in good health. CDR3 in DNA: TGTGCCAGCAGCTCGGACAGGAACACTGAAGCTTTCTTT. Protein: CASSSDRNTEAFF. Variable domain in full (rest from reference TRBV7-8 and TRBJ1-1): GAGVSQSPRYKVAKRGQDVALRCDPISGHVSLFWYQQALGQGPEFLTYFQNEAQLDKSGLPSDRFFAERPEGSVSTLKIQRTQQEDSAVYLCASSSDRNTEAFFGQGTRLTVV.